This T cell receptor beta chain was documented in a study of T cells after yellow fever vaccination. Study-wide context: Those fractions that held only low numbers of cells were prepared using the SMART-Seq v4 Ultra Low Input RNA kit. Study results and caveats: Shared CD4/CD8 clonotypes were a small share, likely from convergent recombination.

Template switching with 5'RACE generated the TCR cDNA and added a universal primer site and UMIs. TCRdb re-called the 5' RACE reads with MiXCR, one entry per CDR3 protein. This sample yields around 49,000 distinct CDR3 sequences, of which under 8% are seen a single time; 15% belongs to the top ten. This CDR3 has 13 amino acids. The germline CDR1 and CDR2 sequences are SQVTM and ANQGSEA. Losses at the gene ends were 4 bases for V and 5 bases for J; bases not matched to a gene: 5. This sample comprised CD8+ T cells not binding an NS4B(214-222) dextramer, sorted from PBMCs, obtained 45 days after the yellow fever booster vaccination. The TCR originated in a man aged 25-45 years who received the YFV17D yellow fever vaccine. V usage is TRBV29-1 and J usage is TRBJ2-7, with 10 bases aligning to TRBD1. This CDR3 is CSVGQGAGDEQYF. CDR3 sequence (DNA): TGCAGCGTTGGACAGGGGGCAGGCGACGAGCAGTACTTC.